This T cell receptor (beta chain) was observed in a study of memory CD8 T cells in hepatitis C reinfection (dated by TCRdb to 2016 to 2017). Turning to the overall study: Two consecutive HCV infections were spontaneously resolved by three donors, whereas a primary infection was cleared by two donors who then became chronically infected after reinfection. Between about 2008 and 2013, 4 or 5 reinfection cases with stored pre-reinfection samples were identified. A case counted as HCV reinfection when an HCV RNA test came back positive after two negative tests taken at least 60 days apart. Pre-reinfection samples were collected between 55 and 20 weeks before reinfection was detected. The TCR beta repertoire of virus-specific CD8 T cells was tracked longitudinally in a few donors across an HCV reinfection episode. Participants who had resolved a prior HCV infection were followed every 3 months in the reinfection study. The paper as a whole reports these results and caveats: Because the study included only a handful of donors, definitive conclusions about public clonotypes linked to secondary clearance could not be reached.

Clipping removes 0 bases from V and 3 bases from J, with 7 as the unmatched junction base count. Taken from cysteine to phenylalanine, the CDR3 has 16 residues. Only the CDR3 portion is preserved as DNA: 48 bases, with reading frame beginning at the first base. The germline V gene encodes CDR1 SGDLS and CDR2 YYNGEE. Interpreted using the paper, the time point label stands for: pre-reinfection, 55 to 20 weeks before reinfection detection. Sorted cells were sequenced directly ex vivo, with no in vitro expansion before TCR sequencing. The donors, who were people who inject drugs, were enrolled in the Montreal Acute Hepatitis C Cohort Study (HEPCO) in Canada. As controls, total naive CD8 T cells were sorted as viable CD3+ CD8+ CD45RO- cells from a couple of donors at all three reinfection time points. Before sorting, cryopreserved peripheral blood mononuclear cells were thawed and CD8 T cells were purified from those thawed cells. Negative selection with the MACS CD8+ T cell Isolation Kit was used to enrich CD8 T cells. A BD FACSAria II sorter with FACSDiva software was used for cell sorting, and FlowJo was used for data analysis.

For this clone: This receptor's antigen is unknown. Base-call qualities are not available, and no considerably larger clone is one nucleotide away.

The library relied on the immunoSEQ multiplex PCR assay. Genomic DNA was extracted from the sorted cells, and the TCR beta V, D and J regions were sequenced using the automated high-throughput method of Adaptive Biotechnologies. A two-step, bias-controlled multiplex PCR was used to amplify CDR3 regions. An Illumina instrument was used to sequence the amplified TCR beta libraries. The authors processed their data as follows. The demultiplexed reads were processed to cut down on amplification and sequencing bias, and the IMGT database was used to assign CDR3 sequences to gene families. ImmunoSEQ software version 2.0 was used to analyze repertoire data. Out-of-frame sequences and sequences with stop codons in the CDR3 were removed from clonotype lists. Clonotypes with a frequency below 0.01% were excluded because such low-frequency clonotypes corresponded to less than one cell. Richness was calculated by dividing observed richness by the number of input cells, and evenness was calculated by dividing Shannon entropy by the log of observed richness. Simpson diversity and Morisita-Horn overlap indices were used to quantify repertoire diversity and similarity between time points. Clonotypes were grouped as dominant (>1%), sub-dominant (0.5-0.99%), low abundance (0.1-0.49%) or lowest abundance (<0.1%). The germline index was obtained by subtracting total nucleotide additions from total CDR3 length and then dividing the result by total CDR3 length. What TCRdb holds here is the immuneACCESS table cut down to in-frame rearrangements. Part of the clones is not present; checked against another copy, under half of the missing clones reflect an unresolved V gene, and the others are unexplained. Clone size and V and J calls were adopted from that table, with D and trimming inferred from the DNA. The sample data list approximately 50,000 clones, and around 92% of these were observed just once. The biggest ten clones account for 0.9% to 1.1% of the sample.

The sequencing input was naive CD8+ T cells sorted from blood. The meaning of the sample's cell subset or site label: total naive CD8+CD45RO- T cells. The receptor comes from a man between 18 and 35 years old with hepatitis C virus infection. This sequence uses TRBV9 and TRBJ2-7; 9 bases in between match TRBD1. The DNA sequence reads TGTGCCAGCAGCGTAGAAGGGACAGGGTTCTTCTACGAGCAGTACTTC. It translates to CASSVEGTGFFYEQYF.